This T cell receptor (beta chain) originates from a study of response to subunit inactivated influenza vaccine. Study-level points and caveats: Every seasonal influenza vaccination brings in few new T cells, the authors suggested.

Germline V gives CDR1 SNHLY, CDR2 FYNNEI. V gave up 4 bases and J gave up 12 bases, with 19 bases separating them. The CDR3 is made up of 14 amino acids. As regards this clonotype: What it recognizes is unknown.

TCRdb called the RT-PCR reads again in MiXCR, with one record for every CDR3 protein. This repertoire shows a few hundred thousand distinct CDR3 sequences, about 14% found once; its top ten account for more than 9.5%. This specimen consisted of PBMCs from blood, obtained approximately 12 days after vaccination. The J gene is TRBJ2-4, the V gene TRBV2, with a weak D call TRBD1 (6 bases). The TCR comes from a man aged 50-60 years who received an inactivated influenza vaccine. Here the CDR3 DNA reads TGTGCCAGCAGTGGCCAGGGGAAAGTTGGGAATCAGTACTTC. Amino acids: CASSGQGKVGNQYF.